A selection of T cell receptor beta chains follows, all from one sample in a study of OX40 agonist ivuxolimab in advanced cancers. TCRdb's copy holds only in-frame clones and misses some; the assay was immunoSEQ multiplex PCR. The sample consists of over 95,000 clones, more than 95% of them appearing once. Source: CD4+ or CD8+ T cells sorted from blood, taken in a trial of the OX40 agonist ivuxolimab. These receptors were obtained from an adult with an advanced solid tumor such as melanoma, head and neck, liver or kidney cancer. Both conserved end residues are trimmed from each CDR3.

TRBJ1-5 TRBV28 ASSLMAGPQPQH
TRBJ1-3 TRBV9 ASSGDLVGVSGNTIY
TRBJ2-3 TRBV30 AWSRGQSTDTQY
TRBJ1-3 TRBV28 ASSLYSGNTIY
TRBJ1-1 TRBV2 ASSEAYGLPAF
TRBJ2-1 TRBV5-4 ASRHGTRIGPEQF
TRBJ2-7 TRBV5-4 ASSAVVGGINEQY
TRBJ2-7 TRBV5-1 ASSPVGTYEQY
TRBJ2-2 TRBV2 ASSEFAGSAGELF
TRBJ1-1 TRBV6-6 ASSSGQGNTEAF
TRBJ2-3 TRBV28 ASRPRDRVPDTQY
TRBJ2-5 TRBV27 ASSLSMTSGIQETQY
TRBJ1-2 TRBV28 ASSPILRPGYT
TRBJ2-5 TRBV7-8 ASSLAALAGVETQY
TRBJ2-1 TRBV27 ASSLLRGRAAQGDEQF
TRBJ1-1 TRBV19 ASSGGPMVNTEAF
TRBJ2-7 TRBV25-1 ASSPGTYEQY
TRBJ2-5 TRBV30 AWLPTSEEETQY
TRBJ2-7 TRBV27 ASMGRGRAPEQY
TRBJ1-4 TRBV30 AWRGGAELRGELF
TRBJ1-4 TRBV4-2 ASSQGLVRDTNEKLF
TRBJ1-5 TRBV28 ASNRGYNQPQH